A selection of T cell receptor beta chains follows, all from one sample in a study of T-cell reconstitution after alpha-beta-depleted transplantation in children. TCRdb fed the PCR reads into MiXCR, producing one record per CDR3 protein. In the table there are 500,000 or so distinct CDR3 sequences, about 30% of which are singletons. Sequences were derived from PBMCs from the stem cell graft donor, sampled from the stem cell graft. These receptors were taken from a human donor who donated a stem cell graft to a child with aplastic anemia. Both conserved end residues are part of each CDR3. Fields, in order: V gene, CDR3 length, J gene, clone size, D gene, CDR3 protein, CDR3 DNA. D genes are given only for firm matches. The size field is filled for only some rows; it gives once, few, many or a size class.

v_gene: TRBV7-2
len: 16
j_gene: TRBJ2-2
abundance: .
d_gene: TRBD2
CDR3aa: CASSATSGALGGELFF
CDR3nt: TGTGCCAGCAGCGCGACTAGCGGGGCCCTGGGCGGGGAGCTGTTTTTT

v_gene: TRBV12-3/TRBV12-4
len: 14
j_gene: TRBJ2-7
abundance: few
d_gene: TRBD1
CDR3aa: CASSPRDRGFEQYF
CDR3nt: TGTGCCAGCAGTCCTCGGGACAGGGGGTTTGAGCAGTACTTC

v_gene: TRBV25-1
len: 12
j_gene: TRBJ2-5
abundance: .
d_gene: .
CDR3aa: CASSEIEETQYF
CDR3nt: TGTGCCAGCAGTGAAATCGAAGAGACCCAGTACTTC

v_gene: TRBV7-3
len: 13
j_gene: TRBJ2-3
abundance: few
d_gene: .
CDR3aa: CASSFKGADTQYF
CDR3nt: TGTGCCAGCAGCTTCAAGGGTGCAGATACGCAGTATTTT

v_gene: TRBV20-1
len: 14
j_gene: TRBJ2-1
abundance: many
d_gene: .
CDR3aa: CSTSPTGVYNEQFF
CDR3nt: TGCAGCACGTCTCCGACGGGAGTATACAATGAGCAGTTCTTC

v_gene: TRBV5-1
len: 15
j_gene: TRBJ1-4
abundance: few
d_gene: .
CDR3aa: CASSTTAGSGEKLFF
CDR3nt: TGCGCCAGCAGCACAACCGCAGGGTCAGGAGAAAAACTGTTTTTT

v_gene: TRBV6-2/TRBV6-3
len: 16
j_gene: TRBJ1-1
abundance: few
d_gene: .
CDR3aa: CASSPPGVPIWTEAFF
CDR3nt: TGTGCCAGCAGTCCCCCCGGGGTTCCAATTTGGACTGAAGCTTTCTTT

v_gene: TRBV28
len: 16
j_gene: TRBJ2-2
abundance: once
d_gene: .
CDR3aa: CASSLGGVGGLGELFF
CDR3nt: TGTGCCAGCAGTTTAGGTGGTGTGGGAGGCCTCGGGGAGCTGTTTTTT

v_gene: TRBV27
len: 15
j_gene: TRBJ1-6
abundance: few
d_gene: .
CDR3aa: CASSLSVGRDSPLHF
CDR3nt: TGTGCCAGCAGTTTATCGGTGGGGAGGGATTCACCCCTCCACTTT

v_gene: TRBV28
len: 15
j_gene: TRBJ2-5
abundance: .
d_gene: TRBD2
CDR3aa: CASSPSSGSRKTQYF
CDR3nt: TGTGCCAGCAGTCCCTCTAGCGGGAGTAGGAAGACCCAGTACTTC

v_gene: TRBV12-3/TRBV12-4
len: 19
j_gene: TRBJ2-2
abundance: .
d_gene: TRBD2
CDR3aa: CASTSVPGTSGRQTGELFF
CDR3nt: TGTGCCAGCACTTCCGTCCCCGGGACTAGCGGGAGACAGACCGGGGAGCTGTTTTTT

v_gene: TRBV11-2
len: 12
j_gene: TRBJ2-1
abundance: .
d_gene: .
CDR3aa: CASQGRYNEQFF
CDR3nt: TGTGCCAGCCAGGGACGCTACAATGAGCAGTTCTTC

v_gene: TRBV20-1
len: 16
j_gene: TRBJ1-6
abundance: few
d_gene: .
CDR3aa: CSATHLGSSYNSPLHF
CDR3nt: TGCAGTGCTACACATCTTGGGAGCTCCTATAATTCACCCCTCCACTTT

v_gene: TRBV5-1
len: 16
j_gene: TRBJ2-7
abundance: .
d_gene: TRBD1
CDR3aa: CASRPPRDRSPYEQYF
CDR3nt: TGCGCCAGCCGACCACCCAGGGACAGATCACCCTACGAGCAGTACTTC

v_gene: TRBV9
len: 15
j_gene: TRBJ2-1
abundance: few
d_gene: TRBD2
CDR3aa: CASSALAGGLDEQFF
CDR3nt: TGTGCCAGCAGCGCACTAGCGGGAGGTCTGGATGAGCAGTTCTTC

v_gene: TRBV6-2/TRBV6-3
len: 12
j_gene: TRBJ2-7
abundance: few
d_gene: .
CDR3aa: CASRRQPDEQYF
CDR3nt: TGTGCCAGCAGGAGACAGCCTGACGAGCAGTACTTC

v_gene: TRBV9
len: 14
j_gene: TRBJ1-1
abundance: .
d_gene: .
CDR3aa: CASSVGDPHEGAFF
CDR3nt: TGTGCCAGCAGCGTAGGGGACCCCCACGAGGGAGCTTTCTTT

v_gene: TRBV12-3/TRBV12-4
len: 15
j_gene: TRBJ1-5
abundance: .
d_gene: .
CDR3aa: CASSLSLEGNQPQHF
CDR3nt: TGTGCCAGCAGTTTAAGTCTGGAGGGCAATCAGCCCCAGCATTTT

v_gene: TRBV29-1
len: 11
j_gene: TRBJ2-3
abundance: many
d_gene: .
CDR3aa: CSAGPTDTQYF
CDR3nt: TGCAGCGCTGGGCCCACAGATACGCAGTATTTT

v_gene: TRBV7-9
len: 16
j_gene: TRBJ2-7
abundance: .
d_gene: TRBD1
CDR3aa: CASSSNKWDSPLEQYF
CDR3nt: TGTGCCAGCAGCTCTAACAAATGGGACAGCCCGCTCGAGCAGTACTTC

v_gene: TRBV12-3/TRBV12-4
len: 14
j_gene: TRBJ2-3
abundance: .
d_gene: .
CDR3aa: CASRGDTITDTQYF
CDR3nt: TGTGCCAGCAGGGGGGACACAATCACAGATACGCAGTATTTT

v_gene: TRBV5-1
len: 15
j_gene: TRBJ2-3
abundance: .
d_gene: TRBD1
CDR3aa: CASSRGTDPTDTQYF
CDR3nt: TGCGCCAGCAGCCGAGGGACAGACCCCACAGATACGCAGTATTTT

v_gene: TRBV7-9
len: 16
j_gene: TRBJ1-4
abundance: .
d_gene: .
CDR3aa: CASSLAFDMTNEKLFF
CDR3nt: TGTGCCAGCAGCTTAGCCTTCGACATGACTAATGAAAAACTGTTTTTT

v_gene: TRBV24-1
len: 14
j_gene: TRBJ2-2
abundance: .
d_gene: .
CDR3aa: CATSDRRSSRELFF
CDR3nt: TGTGCCACCAGTGATCGTAGAAGTAGCCGGGAGCTGTTTTTT

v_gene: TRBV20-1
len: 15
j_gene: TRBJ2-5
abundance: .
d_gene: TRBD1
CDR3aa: CSAHRGTGGLETQYF
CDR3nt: TGCAGTGCCCATCGAGGGACAGGGGGCCTTGAGACCCAGTACTTC

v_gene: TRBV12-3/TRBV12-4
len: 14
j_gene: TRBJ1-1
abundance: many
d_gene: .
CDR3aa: CASSLVGYGTEAFF
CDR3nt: TGTGCCAGCAGTTTAGTAGGGTATGGCACTGAAGCTTTCTTT

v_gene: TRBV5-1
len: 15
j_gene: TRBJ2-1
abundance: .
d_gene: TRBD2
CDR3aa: CASSLSTSAHNEQFF
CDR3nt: TGCGCCAGCAGCTTGTCAACTAGCGCGCACAATGAGCAGTTCTTC

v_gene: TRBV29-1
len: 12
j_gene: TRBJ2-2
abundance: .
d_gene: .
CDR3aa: CSVPVNTGELFF
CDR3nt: TGCAGCGTTCCTGTGAACACCGGGGAGCTGTTTTTT

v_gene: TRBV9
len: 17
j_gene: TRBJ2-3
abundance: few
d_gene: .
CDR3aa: CASSPQSGLRTTDTQYF
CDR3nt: TGTGCCAGCAGCCCTCAATCTGGCTTAAGAACCACAGATACGCAGTATTTT

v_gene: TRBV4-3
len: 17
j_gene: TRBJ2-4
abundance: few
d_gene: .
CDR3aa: CASSQDWGGVDKNIQYF
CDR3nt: TGCGCCAGCAGCCAAGATTGGGGTGGGGTAGACAAAAACATTCAGTACTTC

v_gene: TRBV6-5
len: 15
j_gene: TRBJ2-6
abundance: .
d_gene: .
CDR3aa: CASSYLQAGANVLTF
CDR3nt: TGTGCCAGCAGTTACCTCCAGGCTGGGGCCAACGTCCTGACTTTC

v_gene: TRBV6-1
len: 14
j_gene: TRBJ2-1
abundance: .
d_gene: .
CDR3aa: CASSEGLTVNEQFF
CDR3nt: TGTGCCAGCAGTGAAGGTCTTACCGTCAATGAGCAGTTCTTC

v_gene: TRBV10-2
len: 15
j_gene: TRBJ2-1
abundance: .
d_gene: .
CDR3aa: CASSETQRANNEQFF
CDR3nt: TGCGCCAGCAGTGAGACCCAGCGGGCAAACAATGAGCAGTTCTTC

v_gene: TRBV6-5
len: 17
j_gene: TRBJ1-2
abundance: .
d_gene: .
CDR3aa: CASRGGVGPTINYGYTF
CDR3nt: TGTGCCAGCAGGGGTGGTGTTGGACCCACGATTAACTATGGCTACACCTTC

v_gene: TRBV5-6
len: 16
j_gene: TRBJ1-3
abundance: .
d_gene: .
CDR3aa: CASSLGTGGSGNTIYF
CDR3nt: TGTGCCAGCAGCTTGGGGACTGGGGGCAGTGGAAACACCATATATTTT

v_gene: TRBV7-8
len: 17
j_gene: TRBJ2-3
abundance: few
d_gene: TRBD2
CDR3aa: CASSPETSGSWADTQYF
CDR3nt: TGTGCCAGCAGCCCAGAGACTAGCGGGAGTTGGGCAGATACGCAGTATTTT

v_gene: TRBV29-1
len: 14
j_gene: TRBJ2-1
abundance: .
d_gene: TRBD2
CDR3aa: CSVRGTSPGNEQFF
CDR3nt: TGCAGCGTCCGGGGGACTAGCCCAGGCAATGAGCAGTTCTTC

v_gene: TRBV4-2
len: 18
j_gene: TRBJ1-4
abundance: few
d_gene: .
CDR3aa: CASSHTIPWGASNEKLFF
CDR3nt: TGTGCCAGCAGCCATACCATCCCATGGGGGGCGTCTAATGAAAAACTGTTTTTT

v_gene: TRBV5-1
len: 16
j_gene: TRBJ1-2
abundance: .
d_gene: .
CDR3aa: CASSLEAGPSAGGYTF
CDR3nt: TGCGCCAGCAGCTTGGAGGCCGGGCCCTCCGCTGGGGGCTACACCTTC

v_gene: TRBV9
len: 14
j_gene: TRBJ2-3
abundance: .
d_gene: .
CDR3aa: CASSDRVATDTQYF
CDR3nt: TGTGCCAGCAGCGATCGGGTTGCCACAGATACGCAGTATTTT

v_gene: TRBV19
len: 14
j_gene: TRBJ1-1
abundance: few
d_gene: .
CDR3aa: CASSIDPANTEAFF
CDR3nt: TGTGCCAGTAGTATAGATCCGGCGAACACTGAAGCTTTCTTT

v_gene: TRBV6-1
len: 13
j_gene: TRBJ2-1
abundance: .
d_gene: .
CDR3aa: CATANRGVNEQFF
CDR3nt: TGTGCCACCGCTAACCGAGGGGTGAATGAGCAGTTCTTC

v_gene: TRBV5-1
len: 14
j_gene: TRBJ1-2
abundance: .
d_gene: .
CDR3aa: CASSWEDSRYGYTF
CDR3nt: TGCGCCAGCAGCTGGGAGGACAGCCGGTATGGCTACACCTTC